This T cell receptor (beta chain) was recorded in a study of blood T cell repertoires in COVID-19. Study-level information: Acute and convalescent COVID-19 samples came from the United States, Italy and Spain.

Authors' processing steps: It was from reference gene primer amplification that nucleated cell counts were estimated. The repertoire was sequenced with immunoSEQ multiplex PCR; TCRdb's copy has only in-frame clones and lacks some. That table is the source of V, J and clone size, and D and trimming were worked out from the DNA. The data show 25,000 to 35,000 clones, with 85% seen just once and around 9% held by the top ten. The CDR3 covers 15 residues. CDR1 and CDR2 (germline): SGHRS, YFSETQ. Trimming removed 3 bases from V and 6 bases from J; junction bases left unmatched: 10. The sequenced sample consisted of peripheral blood. This sequence joins TRBV5-1 and TRBJ2-7, with 9 bases fitting TRBD1. The sequence derives from an older man with active COVID-19. The CDR3 DNA sequence: TGCGCCAGCAGCTCGACCCTTACAGGGGGCGGCGAGCAGTACTTC. Protein: CASSSTLTGGGEQYF.